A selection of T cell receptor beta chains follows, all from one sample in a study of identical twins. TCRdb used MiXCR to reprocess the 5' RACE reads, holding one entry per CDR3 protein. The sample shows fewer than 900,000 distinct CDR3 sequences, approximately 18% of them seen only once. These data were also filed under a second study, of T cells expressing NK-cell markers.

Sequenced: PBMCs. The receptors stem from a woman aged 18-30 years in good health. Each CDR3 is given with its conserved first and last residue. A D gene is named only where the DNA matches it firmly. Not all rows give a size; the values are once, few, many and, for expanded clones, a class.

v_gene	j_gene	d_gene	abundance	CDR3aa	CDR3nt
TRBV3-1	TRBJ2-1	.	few	CASSQDPRTYNEQFF	TGTGCCAGCAGCCAAGATCCCCGAACCTACAATGAGCAGTTCTTC
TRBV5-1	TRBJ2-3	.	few	CASSFGGLTDTQYF	TGCGCCAGCAGCTTTGGGGGACTTACAGATACGCAGTATTTT
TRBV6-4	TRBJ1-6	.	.	CASSATWESPLHF	TGTGCCAGCAGCGCGACTTGGGAGTCACCCCTCCACTTT
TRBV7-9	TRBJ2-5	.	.	CASSLTSRETQYF	TGTGCCAGCAGCTTAACAAGTAGGGAGACCCAGTACTTC
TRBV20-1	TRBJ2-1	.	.	CSARRGGRSLNEQFF	TGCAGTGCTAGACGCGGGGGCCGTTCTCTCAATGAGCAGTTCTTC
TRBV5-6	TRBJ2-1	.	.	CASSLRGEFGFF	TGTGCCAGCAGCTTGCGTGGGGAATTCGGGTTCTTC
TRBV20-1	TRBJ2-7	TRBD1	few	CSAQRTGGNYEQYF	TGCAGTGCCCAAAGGACAGGGGGTAATTACGAGCAGTACTTC
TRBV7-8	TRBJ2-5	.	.	CASSPSLGLSLETQYF	TGTGCCAGCAGCCCCTCGCTCGGACTCTCATTAGAGACCCAGTACTTC
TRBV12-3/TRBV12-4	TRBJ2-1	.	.	CASSPGVGWRGSYNEQFF	TGTGCCAGCAGCCCTGGCGTAGGCTGGAGGGGGTCCTACAATGAGCAGTTCTTC
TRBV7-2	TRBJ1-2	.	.	CASSLFGAGYYYGYTF	TGTGCCAGCAGCTTATTTGGTGCCGGGTACTACTATGGCTACACCTTC
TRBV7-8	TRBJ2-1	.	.	CASSRSPGMSVEQFF	TGTGCCAGCAGCCGAAGTCCGGGGATGAGCGTTGAGCAGTTCTTC
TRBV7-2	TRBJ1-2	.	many	CASSLSGGRGYTF	TGTGCCAGCAGCTTAAGCGGGGGGCGAGGCTACACCTTC
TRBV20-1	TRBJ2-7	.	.	CSASPRGAISYEQYF	TGCAGTGCCAGCCCTCGCGGGGCGATCTCCTACGAGCAGTACTTC
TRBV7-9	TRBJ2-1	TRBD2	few	CASSQRTSGSNEQFF	TGTGCCAGCAGCCAGAGGACTAGCGGGAGTAATGAGCAGTTCTTC
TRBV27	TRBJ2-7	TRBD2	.	CASSFGTSGVEQYF	TGTGCCAGTTCCTTCGGGACTAGCGGGGTGGAGCAGTACTTC
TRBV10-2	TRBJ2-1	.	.	CASSEWIAENNEQFF	TGCGCCAGCAGTGAGTGGATAGCGGAGAACAATGAGCAGTTCTTC
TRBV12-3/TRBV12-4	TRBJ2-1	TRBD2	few	CASSFASGDNEQFF	TGTGCCAGCAGTTTCGCTAGCGGGGACAATGAGCAGTTCTTC
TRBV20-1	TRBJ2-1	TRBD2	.	CSAELALYNEQFF	TGCAGTGCAGAACTAGCGCTCTACAATGAGCAGTTCTTC
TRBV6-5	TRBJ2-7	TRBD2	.	CASSYRREGFYEQYF	TGTGCCAGCAGTTATCGGCGGGAGGGCTTTTACGAGCAGTACTTC
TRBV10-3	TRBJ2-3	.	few	CAISESYGGARTDTQYF	TGTGCCATCAGTGAGTCTTACGGGGGAGCCCGCACAGATACGCAGTATTTT
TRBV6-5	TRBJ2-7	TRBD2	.	CASSYGGVTYEQYF	TGTGCCAGCAGTTACGGGGGGGTTACCTACGAGCAGTACTTC
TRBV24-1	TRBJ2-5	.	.	CATSDTNHETQYF	TGTGCCACCAGTGATACAAATCATGAGACCCAGTACTTC
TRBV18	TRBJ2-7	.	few	CASSPPPDQSYEQYF	TGTGCCAGCTCACCACCCCCCGACCAATCCTACGAGCAGTACTTC
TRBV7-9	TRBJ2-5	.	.	CASSLMAGFSQETQYF	TGTGCCAGCAGCTTAATGGCGGGATTCTCTCAAGAGACCCAGTACTTC